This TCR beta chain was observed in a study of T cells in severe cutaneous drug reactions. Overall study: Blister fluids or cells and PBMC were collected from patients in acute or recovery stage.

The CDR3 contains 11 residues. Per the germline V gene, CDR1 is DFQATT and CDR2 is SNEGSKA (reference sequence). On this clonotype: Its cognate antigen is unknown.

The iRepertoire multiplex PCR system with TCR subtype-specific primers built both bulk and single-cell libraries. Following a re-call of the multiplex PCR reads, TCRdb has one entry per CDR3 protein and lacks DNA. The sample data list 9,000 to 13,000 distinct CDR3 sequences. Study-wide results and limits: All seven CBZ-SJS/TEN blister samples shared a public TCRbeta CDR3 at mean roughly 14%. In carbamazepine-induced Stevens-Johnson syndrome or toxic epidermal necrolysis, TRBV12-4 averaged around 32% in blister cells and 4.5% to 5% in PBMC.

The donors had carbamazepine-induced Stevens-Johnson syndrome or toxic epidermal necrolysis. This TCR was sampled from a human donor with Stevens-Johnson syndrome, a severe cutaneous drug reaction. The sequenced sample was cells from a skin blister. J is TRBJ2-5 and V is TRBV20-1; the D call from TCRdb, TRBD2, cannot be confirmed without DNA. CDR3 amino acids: CSAVSGETQYF.